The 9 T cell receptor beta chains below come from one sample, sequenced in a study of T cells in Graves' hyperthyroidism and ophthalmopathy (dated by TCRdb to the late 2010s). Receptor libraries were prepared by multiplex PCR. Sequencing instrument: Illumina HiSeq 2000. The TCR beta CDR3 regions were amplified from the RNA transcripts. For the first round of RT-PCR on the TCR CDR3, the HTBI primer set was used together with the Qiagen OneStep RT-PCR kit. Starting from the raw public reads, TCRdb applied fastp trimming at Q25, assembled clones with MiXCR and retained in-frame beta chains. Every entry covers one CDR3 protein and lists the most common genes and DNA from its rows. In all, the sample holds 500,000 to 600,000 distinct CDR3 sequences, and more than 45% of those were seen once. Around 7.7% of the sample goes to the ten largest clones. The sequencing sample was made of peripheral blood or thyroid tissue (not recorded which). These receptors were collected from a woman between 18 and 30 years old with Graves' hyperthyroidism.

As DNA, the CDR3 is TGTGCCAGCAGTTTTCTAGCGGGAGGGCGAGAGCAGTACTTC. Its translation: CASSFLAGGREQYF. This chain connects TRBV28 to TRBJ2-7, with 12 bases aligning to TRBD2. The V and J ends lost 3 bases and 7 bases, in that order; junction bases with no gene match: 4. Germline CDR1 and CDR2: MDHEN and SYDVKM. CDR3 length: 14 residues.

This chain's CDR3 is CATSDFLRDGAVTQYF. The CDR3 DNA sequence: TGTGCCACCAGTGATTTCTTGCGGGACGGCGCGGTGACCCAGTACTTC. The J gene is TRBJ2-5, the V gene TRBV24-1; tentative D call: TRBD2 (6 bases). From germline, CDR1 is KGHDR and CDR2 SFDVKD. The CDR3 sequence is 16 residues long. The germline V and J ends were trimmed by 1 base and 7 bases, with 18 bases remaining between them.

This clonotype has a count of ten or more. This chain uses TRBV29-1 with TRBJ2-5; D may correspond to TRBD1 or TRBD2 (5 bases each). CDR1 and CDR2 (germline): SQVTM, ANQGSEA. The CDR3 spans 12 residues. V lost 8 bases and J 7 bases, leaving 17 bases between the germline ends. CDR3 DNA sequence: TGCAGCCAAAGTGGGGACGGTGCGACCCAGTACTTC. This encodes CSQSGDGATQYF.

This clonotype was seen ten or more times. In DNA form, the CDR3 reads TGTGCCAGCAGTGCGACTAGCGGCTCCTACGAGCAGTACTTC. Encoded protein: CASSATSGSYEQYF. The chain uses TRBV9 and TRBJ2-7; 9 bases align to TRBD2. The germline V gene has CDR1 SGDLS and CDR2 YYNGEE. The CDR3 totals 14 residues. Losses at the gene ends were 5 bases for V and 0 bases for J; bases not matched to a gene: 3.

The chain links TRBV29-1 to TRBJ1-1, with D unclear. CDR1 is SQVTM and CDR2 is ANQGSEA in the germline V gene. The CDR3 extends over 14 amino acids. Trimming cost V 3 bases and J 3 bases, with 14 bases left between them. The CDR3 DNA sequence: TGCAGCGTTGACCACCGGCGGGAGTACACTGAAGCTTTCTTT. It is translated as CSVDHRREYTEAFF.

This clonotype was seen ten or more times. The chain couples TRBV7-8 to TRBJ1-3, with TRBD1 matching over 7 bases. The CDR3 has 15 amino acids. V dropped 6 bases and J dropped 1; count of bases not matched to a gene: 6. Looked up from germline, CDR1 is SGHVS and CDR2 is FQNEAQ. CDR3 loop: CASRLSRGSGNTIYF. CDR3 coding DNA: TGTGCCAGCAGACTCAGCAGGGGGTCTGGAAACACCATATATTTT.

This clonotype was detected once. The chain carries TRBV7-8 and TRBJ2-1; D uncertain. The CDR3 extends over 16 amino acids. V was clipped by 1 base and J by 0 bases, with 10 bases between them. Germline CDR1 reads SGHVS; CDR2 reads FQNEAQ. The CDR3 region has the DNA TGTGCCAGCAGCTTAGGTGCTCCTAGCTCCTACAATGAGCAGTTCTTC. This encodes CASSLGAPSSYNEQFF.

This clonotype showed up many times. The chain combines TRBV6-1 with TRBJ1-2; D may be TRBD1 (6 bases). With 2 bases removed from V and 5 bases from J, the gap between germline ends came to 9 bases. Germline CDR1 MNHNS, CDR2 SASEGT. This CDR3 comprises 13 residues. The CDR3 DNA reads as TGTGCCAGCAGTGAACAGGGGCGGTATGGCTACACCTTC. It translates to CASSEQGRYGYTF.

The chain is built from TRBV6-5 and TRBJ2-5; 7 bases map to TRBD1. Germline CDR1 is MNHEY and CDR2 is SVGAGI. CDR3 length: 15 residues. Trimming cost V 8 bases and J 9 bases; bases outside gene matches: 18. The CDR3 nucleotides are TGTGCCAGCTCGCCGGGACAGAGAAGACATCAGCCCCAGTACTTC. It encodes CASSPGQRRHQPQYF.